This TCR beta chain was identified during a study of cytomegalovirus exposure and HLA in healthy donors. Remarks on this clone: No antigen is known for it.

The donors were members of the validation cohort, which comprised roughly 130 subjects and was separate from the first cohort of roughly 700 subjects. Sequencing was performed with immunoSEQ multiplex PCR; in TCRdb, only in-frame clones are kept and a portion is missing. The data contain fewer than 200,000 clones, roughly nine tenths of them singletons. Whole-study findings and limits: Through in vitro validation, a few CMV-associated chains were shown to be specific for CMV antigens. High sensitivity and specificity were reportedly achieved when the classifier diagnosed cytomegalovirus status. The study flagged approximately 180 TCR beta chains as cytomegalovirus-associated.

Germline loops: CDR1 KGHSH, CDR2 LQKENI. The CDR3 spans 13 residues. V gave up 6 bases and J gave up 7 bases, with 13 bases separating them. The sequenced sample was PBMCs. This clonotype originated in a woman aged 30 to 39 in good health and CMV-seronegative. This sequence joins TRBV18 and TRBJ2-1; the D gene is possibly TRBD2 (6 bases). CDR3 DNA sequence: TGTGCCAGCTCTAGTGGAGGAGGGAATGAGCAGTTCTTC. Its translation: CASSSGGGNEQFF. Full variable domain (rest looked up from reference TRBV18 and TRBJ2-1): NAGVMQNPRHLVRRRGQEARLRCSPMKGHSHVYWYRQLPEEGLKFMVYLQKENIIDESGMPKERFSAEFPKEGPSILRIQQVVRGDSAAYFCASSSGGGNEQFFGPGTRLTVL.